This T cell receptor (beta chain) derives from a study of cytomegalovirus exposure and HLA in healthy donors. This CDR3 is 15 amino acids long. CDR1 SQVTM and CDR2 ANQGSEA come from the germline V gene. V lost 5 bases and J lost 3; bases outside the gene matches: 7. This table comes from immunoSEQ multiplex PCR, and its TCRdb copy is limited to in-frame clones, with some not included. The sample yields around 200,000 clones, around 80% seen once. The chain carries TRBV29-1 and TRBJ2-1, with TRBD2 identical over 10 bases. The receptor's source is a woman aged 25 to 39 in good health and CMV-seronegative. Sequenced: PBMCs. As DNA, the CDR3 is TGCAGCGTTCCACCGAGCGGGGGGGTCTACAATGAGCAGTTCTTC. Translated, it gives CSVPPSGGVYNEQFF.